This T cell receptor (beta chain) is drawn from a study of blood T cell repertoires in COVID-19. About the research overall: Sites across the United States, Italy and Spain contributed samples from acute and convalescent COVID-19. From T cells, B-cell-depleted T cells, or PBMCs came the material, which was cDNA or gDNA.

Clones were read by immunoSEQ multiplex PCR, and TCRdb kept only the in-frame ones, dropping some. In the table there are about 300,000 clones, approximately 93% of which are singletons. One Seattle source followed patients from active infection through their disease course. The TCR sequence derives from a woman aged 25-40 years with COVID-19, enrolled during active disease. The source material was peripheral blood.

DNA of the CDR3: TGTGCCAGCAGTGGGGCGGGAGGAATCCCCGGGGAGCTGTTTTTT. This encodes CASSGAGGIPGELFF. The chain employs TRBV2 and TRBJ2-2, with 8 bases identical to TRBD2. CDR3 length: 15 amino acids. Trimming at V came to 4 bases and at J to 6 bases, leaving 7 bases not matched to a gene. The V gene's germline CDR1 is SNHLY and CDR2 FYNNEI.